This TCR beta chain stems from a study of control samples from healthy donors and cancer patients. The data were produced by immunoSEQ multiplex PCR, yet TCRdb's version contains in-frame clones alone and is incomplete. Of about 220,000 clones listed, roughly 94% were seen once; the top ten hold roughly 1.6%. This CDR3 has 13 residues. The germline gives CDR1 LNHDA, CDR2 SQIVND (reference sequence). V lost 8 bases, J lost 0 bases, and 1 base stayed unmatched. The rearrangement uses TRBV19 and TRBJ2-3; 8 nucleotides match TRBD2. This TCR derives from a man in his forties or fifties in good health. Sequences were obtained from blood. The CDR3 DNA reads as TGTGCCAGTGTAGCGGGGAGCACAGATACGCAGTATTTT. It encodes CASVAGSTDTQYF.